The clone carrying this T cell receptor beta chain was seen once. Its antigen is as yet unknown. PCR involved 60 Vbeta and 13 Jbeta primers. TCRdb keeps only in-frame clones here, not all; method: immunoSEQ multiplex PCR. The data show about 220,000 clones, nearly 80% seen once. This entry is derived from a study of cytomegalovirus exposure and HLA in healthy donors. Broader study findings: TRBV6-2, TRBV6-3 and some other V segments were excluded as indistinguishable.

Germline CDR1 is MNHEY and CDR2 is SVGAGI. Trimming shortened V by 5 bases and J by 3 bases, and 10 bases separated the two germline ends. The CDR3 spans 13 residues. The chain carries TRBV6-5 and TRBJ1-2; perhaps TRBD1 as D (6 bases). The TCR comes from a male donor in good health and CMV-seronegative. Sequenced: PBMCs. CDR3 coding DNA: TGTGCCAGCAGTACAGGGATGGACTATGGCTACACCTTC. Protein: CASSTGMDYGYTF.